This TCR beta chain derives from a study of T cell responses to AZD1222 COVID-19 vaccine. On the study more broadly: Researchers grouped second doses given at about 4 or about 12 weeks into one pool.

Assay used: immunoSEQ multiplex PCR; TCRdb lists only in-frame clones, some missing. Among 110,000 to 150,000 clones listed, about 91% were seen once. A note on this clone: The antigen is not known.

From germline, CDR1 is SGHKS and CDR2 YYEKEE (reference sequence). The CDR3 contains 16 residues. V dropped 4 bases and J dropped 4; count of bases not matched to a gene: 9. Study outcomes and limitations: Reportedly, nearly half of unique spike TCRs recognized epitopes outside B.1.351/B.1.1.7 mutations. Spike as a whole was targeted by vaccine-associated CD4 TCRs, dominant at 160-218 and 743-854.

The chain links TRBV5-5 to TRBJ1-5; TRBD1 matches at 9 bases. The sequence derives from an adult in good health. The material sequenced was peripheral blood, taken on day 0 of AZD1222 vaccination. As DNA, the CDR3 is TGTGCCAGCAGCCGTCGCGGACAGGGGAGTAATCAGCCCCAGCATTTT. The encoded protein is CASSRRGQGSNQPQHF.